The clone carrying this T cell receptor beta chain has a handful of counts. Its matching antigen is unknown. The CDR3 runs 16 residues. Germline CDR1 is SGHNT and CDR2 is YYREEE (reference sequence). The trim removed 1 base at V and 4 bases at J, leaving 7 bases unmatched. The entry originates in a study of OX40 agonist ivuxolimab in advanced cancers. Study-wide context: Three partial responders included one hepatocellular carcinoma patient and two cutaneous melanoma patients. Study-level results: CD4+ and CD8+ blood T cells expanded clonally by week 6 at 0.1 to 3.0 mg/kg.

Produced via immunoSEQ multiplex PCR; TCRdb's table is partial and in-frame only. The sample contains about 45,000 clones, roughly 80% of which appear only once. Sequenced here: CD4+ or CD8+ T cells sorted from blood, sampled in a trial of the OX40 agonist ivuxolimab. The V and J genes are TRBV5-4 and TRBJ2-3; TRBD2 agrees at 9 bases. The sequence was obtained from an adult with an advanced solid tumor such as melanoma, head and neck, liver or kidney cancer. CDR3 nucleotide sequence: TGTGCCAGCAGCTTGAACGCGGGAGGGGTGGCAGATACGCAGTATTTT. Translated: CASSLNAGGVADTQYF.